This T cell receptor (beta chain) was found in a study of low-dose radiotherapy and immunotherapy resistance in tumors. The wider study: With fractions of 0.5 Gy given every 2 weeks, Cohort 1 accumulated a total of 6.5 Gy. Each patient was administered nivolumab intravenously at 240 mg, which was a flat dose, every two weeks, along with intravenous ipilimumab at 1 mg/kg every six weeks. Each two-week cycle included intravenous cyclophosphamide 200 mg/m2, given one day before radiation and immunotherapy.

Priming of first-strand cDNA relied on TRAV- and TRBV-specific primers (covering alpha and beta chains). PCR amplification of the TCRs was performed with Phusion for 20 PCR cycles, and it relied on a constant-region primer together with a V-primer adapter. The mRNA that was isolated underwent amplification by in vitro transcription. TCRdb re-called the reads through MiXCR, storing one row per CDR3 protein. The sample consists of approximately 11,000 distinct CDR3 sequences, about 54% of them appearing once. The table lists this clonotype with a few counts. Germline V gives CDR1 KGHSH, CDR2 LQKENI. This CDR3 region has 13 residues. Trimming removed 2 bases from V and 2 bases from J, with 5 bases in between.

The TCR comes from a human donor with advanced metastatic prostate, ovarian, gallbladder or colorectal cancer (not recorded which). This table probably holds off-target reads from a library built for another chain. The chain employs TRBV18 and TRBJ2-3; D is perhaps TRBD1 or TRBD2 (5 bases each). CDR3 sequence reads: CASSPGTTDTQYF. CDR3 in DNA: TGTGCCAGCTCACCAGGGACCACAGATACGCAGTATTTT.